This T cell receptor beta chain was recovered during a study of cytomegalovirus exposure and HLA in healthy donors. Overall study context: Within the Caucasian-associated ancestry cluster were 81% of the roughly 430 genotyped donors.

With respect to this clone: As yet, its antigen is unknown.

Notes on the study in general: About 87% or about 30% of the time was how often most TCR beta V segments were productive, according to an earlier analysis. Later analysis associated a missense DCLRE1C variant with TCR beta V- and J-gene trimming.

Use of 60 Vbeta and 13 Jbeta primers characterized the PCR. TCRdb keeps only in-frame clones here, not all; method: immunoSEQ multiplex PCR. The sample includes around 130,000 clones, over 65% of them seen just once. CDR3 size: 14 residues. Trimming took off 5 bases at V and 0 bases at J, with 8 bases between the two ends. Per germline, CDR1 MNHNS and CDR2 SASEGT. The origin of this receptor is a woman between 40 and 50 years old in good health and CMV-seropositive. The sequenced material came from PBMCs. J is TRBJ1-5 and V is TRBV6-1; D remains ambiguous. Here the CDR3 reads CASSPLNSNQPQHF. The CDR3 nucleotides are TGTGCCAGCAGTCCCCTTAATAGCAATCAGCCCCAGCATTTT.